Each of the 18 T cell receptor beta chains below was sequenced from the same sample in a study. TCRdb re-derived calls from the 5' RACE reads in MiXCR, one entry per CDR3 protein. Of approximately 50,000 distinct CDR3 sequences in the sample, 26% were seen once. Treg sorting used a CD4+CD25+CD127-/low gate. Material: tumor-infiltrating Tregs sorted from the breast tumor. All receptors come from a female donor with breast cancer.

Judged by abundance, this clonotype is medium-sized (0.01 to 0.1%). The CDR3 sequence: CSEGQGTGTDTQYF. The CDR3 coding sequence is TGCAGCGAAGGACAGGGGACGGGCACAGATACGCAGTATTTT. The chain carries TRBV29-1 and TRBJ2-3; TRBD1 agrees at 9 bases. Germline trimming cut 7 bases from V and 1 base from J; bases unmatched to any gene: 6. Per the germline V gene, CDR1 is SQVTM and CDR2 is ANQGSEA. The CDR3 runs 14 residues.

This clonotype was seen a handful of times. The V and J genes are TRBV24-1 and TRBJ2-3; no firm D call. The CDR3 covers 11 residues. Trimming shortened V by 4 bases and J by 6 bases, and 4 bases separated the two germline ends. Per the germline V gene, CDR1 is KGHDR and CDR2 is SFDVKD. The CDR3 reads CATSDLDTQYF. The CDR3 region has the DNA TGTGCCACCAGTGACCTGGATACGCAGTATTTT.

The V call is TRBV7-2, the J call TRBJ2-7, with D perhaps TRBD1 (6 bases). The CDR3 extends over 15 amino acids. Germline V gives CDR1 SGHTA, CDR2 FQGNSA. Trimming stripped 6 bases from V and 5 bases from J, with 20 bases between. The CDR3 nucleotides are TGTGCCAGCAGACCCCGTGGGCAGGGGAAGGACGAGCAGTACTTC. It specifies CASRPRGQGKDEQYF.

The CDR3 region is CASSSSPGLAGFDTQYF. CDR3 nucleotide sequence: TGCGCCAGCAGCTCATCCCCGGGACTAGCAGGTTTTGATACGCAGTATTTT. The V and J genes are TRBV5-1 and TRBJ2-3, with TRBD2 matching 9 bases. The CDR3 sequence is 17 residues long. Germline loops: CDR1 SGHRS, CDR2 YFSETQ. J lost 6 bases, V lost 3 bases, and 14 bases had no gene match.

The sample holds a few counts of this clonotype. The rearrangement links TRBV12-3 or TRBV12-4 to TRBJ1-4, with unresolved D. The length of the CDR3 is 14 residues. V lost 1 base and J lost 0, with 3 bases in between. CDR3 residues: CASSLGATNEKLFF. The CDR3 nucleotides read TGTGCCAGCAGTTTAGGGGCAACTAATGAAAAACTGTTTTTT.

This clonotype has only a few counts. This chain uses TRBV5-1 with TRBJ2-5; 11 nucleotides match TRBD1. J gave up 4 bases and V 2 bases, and 4 bases lay outside the gene matches. This CDR3 is 15 amino acids long. Germline assignment: CDR1 SGHRS and CDR2 YFSETQ. The CDR3 here is CASSFGTGGRETQYF. The CDR3 DNA reads as TGCGCCAGCAGCTTCGGGACAGGGGGTCGAGAGACCCAGTACTTC.

This clonotype was detected many times. This chain joins TRBV2 and TRBJ1-2, with 7 positions matching TRBD1. Germline CDR1 reads SNHLY; CDR2 reads FYNNEI. The CDR3 has 13 residues. The V segment lost 5 bases and the J segment 7 bases; nucleotides outside the gene matches: 7. CDR3: CASSIDRVGGYTF. The DNA for the CDR3 is TGTGCCAGCAGTATTGACAGGGTTGGTGGCTACACCTTC.

This clonotype was recorded many times. The genes are TRBV20-1 and TRBJ2-3, with 8 bases that match TRBD2. The CDR3 loop spans 13 amino acids. Trimming took 6 bases from V and 5 from J; bases not matched to a gene: 7. Germline assignment: CDR1 DFQATT and CDR2 SNEGSKA (reference sequence). CDR3 sequence: CSAQGLDGDTQYF. In DNA form, the CDR3 reads TGCAGTGCACAGGGACTAGATGGAGATACGCAGTATTTT.

The rearrangement links TRBV28 to TRBJ2-1; 7 bases are a match to TRBD2. Germline V gene sequence: CDR1 MDHEN, CDR2 SYDVKM. J lost 4 bases, V lost 6 bases, and 6 bases had no gene match. This CDR3 is 14 amino acids long. In nucleotides, the CDR3 is TGTGCCAGCAGCCCTGGGGGAGGGTACAATGAGCAGTTCTTC. Translated, it gives CASSPGGGYNEQFF.

The V gene is TRBV9, the J gene TRBJ2-3, with 7 bases that match TRBD1. The trim removed 4 bases at V and 1 base at J, leaving 6 bases unmatched. The CDR3 is 15 residues long. Germline lookup yields CDR1 SGDLS and CDR2 YYNGEE. In DNA form, the CDR3 reads TGTGCCAGCAGCCCAGAGGGGGCGCGCACAGATACGCAGTATTTT. Residues: CASSPEGARTDTQYF.

A word on this clonotype: The junction departs from germline at one end; a sequencing error may be responsible. The V gene is TRBV7-2, the J gene TRBJ2-1, with D perhaps matching TRBD2 (5 bases). CDR1 SGHTA and CDR2 FQGNSA come from the germline V gene. The CDR3 runs to 13 residues. The CDR3 here is CASSGGLPEEQLF. CDR3 nucleotide sequence: TGTGCCAGCAGCGGAGGACTGCCCGAAGAGCAGCTCTTC.

The gene calls are TRBV6-1 and TRBJ2-7; possibly TRBD1 for D (5 bases). Trimming cost V 6 bases and J 6 bases, with 18 bases left between them. Germline V gene lookup returns CDR1 MNHNS and CDR2 SASEGT. This CDR3 is built from 14 residues. The CDR3 loop is CASSLAGSIGEQYF. Written as DNA, the CDR3 is TGTGCCAGCAGCTTAGCAGGGTCGATTGGCGAGCAGTACTTC.

Only a few counts were recorded for this clonotype. The rearrangement uses TRBV18 and TRBJ2-5; possible D gene TRBD2, 6 bases. From germline, CDR1 is KGHSH and CDR2 LQKENI. Trimming cost V 7 bases and J 5 bases, with 14 bases left between them. The CDR3 covers 13 residues. DNA of the CDR3: TGTGCCAGCTTGGGACCGGAGGGCGAGACCCAGTACTTC. It translates to CASLGPEGETQYF. The variable domain in full, completed from reference TRBV18 and TRBJ2-5, reads NAGVMQNPRHLVRRRGQEARLRCSPMKGHSHVYWYRQLPEEGLKFMVYLQKENIIDESGMPKERFSAEFPKEGPSILRIQQVVRGDSAAYFCASLGPEGETQYFGPGTRLLVL.

This rearrangement joins TRBV7-3 to TRBJ2-1; 7 bases are a match to TRBD2. This CDR3 has 14 residues. J was trimmed by 6 bases and V by 2 bases; bases with no gene match: 4. Germline V CDR1 and CDR2: SGHTA, FQGTGA. CDR3 DNA: TGTGCCAGCAGCTTACGTGGGAGGGCCAATGAGCAGTTCTTC. Translated: CASSLRGRANEQFF.

The V gene is TRBV20-1, the J gene TRBJ2-2; 12 positions match TRBD1. The CDR3 contains 14 residues. Trimming at V came to 3 bases and at J to 7 bases, leaving 3 bases not matched to a gene. The V gene's germline CDR1 is DFQATT and CDR2 SNEGSKA (reference sequence). CDR3 bases: TGCAGTGCTAGGGGACAGGGGGCCGGCGGGGAGCTGTTTTTT. Its protein product is CSARGQGAGGELFF.

The genes are TRBV5-1 and TRBJ2-1; TRBD2 aligns across 7 bases. Germline V gene sequence: CDR1 SGHRS, CDR2 YFSETQ. The CDR3 contains 13 residues. The V and J ends lost 0 bases and 9 bases, in that order; junction bases with no gene match: 3. For the CDR3, the DNA is TGCGCCAGCAGCTTGGGGCGGGAGCGTGAGCAGTTCTTC. Translating it yields CASSLGREREQFF.

Many counts were recorded for this clonotype. V gene TRBV20-1 combines with J gene TRBJ1-6; weak D call: TRBD1 (6 bases). This CDR3 has 14 amino acids. Germline CDR1 DFQATT, CDR2 SNEGSKA (reference sequence). V lost 1 base, J lost 6 bases, and 10 bases lay in between. CDR3 region: CSARAVRGNSPLHF. In DNA, the CDR3 is TGCAGTGCTAGAGCGGTCAGGGGTAATTCACCCCTCCACTTT.

In the case of this clonotype: Being one base from a much bigger clone, this may be a read error. V usage is TRBV9 and J usage is TRBJ2-7; the D gene is possibly TRBD2 (6 bases). Germline V gene sequence: CDR1 SGDLS, CDR2 YYNGEE. This CDR3 comprises 14 residues. The CDR3 is CTSSVLQDGGEQYF. DNA of the CDR3: TGTACCAGCAGCGTCCTCCAGGACGGGGGCGAGCAGTACTTC.